The 15 T cell receptor beta chains below come from one sample, sequenced in a study of T cells after yellow fever vaccination. Via MiXCR, TCRdb re-called the 5' RACE reads, giving one row per CDR3 protein. The sample records about 110,000 distinct CDR3 sequences, roughly 8.9% being singletons. The material sequenced was CD8+ T cells sorted from PBMCs, taken 45 days after the yellow fever booster vaccination. These receptors all come from a man aged 30 to 45 who received the YFV17D yellow fever vaccine.

This chain links TRBV7-9 with TRBJ2-2, with TRBD1 matching over 8 bases. The junction had 9 bases not matched to a gene; V was cut back by 5 bases and J by 7 bases. Germline V gene sequence: CDR1 SEHNR, CDR2 FQNEAQ (reference sequence). The CDR3 totals 15 residues. CDR3 nucleotides: TGTGCCAGCAGCAGCAATCACAGGGGGTTCGGGGAGCTGTTTTTT. Its protein is CASSSNHRGFGELFF.

This chain uses TRBV6-5 with TRBJ2-5, with 7 bases identical to TRBD1. The CDR3 is 13 residues long. The germline CDR1 and CDR2 sequences are MNHEY and SVGAGI. The junction had 5 bases not matched to a gene; V was cut back by 4 bases and J by 6 bases. The CDR3 sequence is CASSFRGSQTQYF. The CDR3 bases are TGTGCCAGCAGTTTCAGGGGGAGTCAGACCCAGTACTTC.

This clonotype was detected ten times or more. The CDR3 bases are TGCGCCAGCAGTGGACAGACTCCAACCTACGAGCAGTACTTC. This encodes CASSGQTPTYEQYF. The chain couples TRBV5-1 to TRBJ2-7; weak D call: TRBD1 (6 bases). Germline-derived CDR1 and CDR2 are SGHRS and YFSETQ. V dropped 5 bases and J dropped 2 bases, with 14 bases sitting between them. This CDR3 contains 14 residues.

This clonotype was found many times. This chain joins TRBV7-9 and TRBJ2-1, with 13 positions matching TRBD2. The CDR3 loop spans 16 amino acids. The J segment lost 6 bases and the V segment lost 5 bases, leaving 7 bases of the junction unmatched. The germline CDR1 and CDR2 sequences are SEHNR and FQNEAQ (reference sequence). CDR3 bases: TGTGCCAGCAGCGCCACTAGCGGGAGGGTGTTCAATGAGCAGTTCTTC. This encodes CASSATSGRVFNEQFF.

This clonotype was counted at least ten times. The rearrangement uses TRBV29-1 and TRBJ2-1, with D tentatively TRBD2 (5 bases). Germline V CDR1 and CDR2: SQVTM, ANQGSEA. This CDR3 spans 13 amino acids. V was trimmed by 7 bases and J by 0 bases, leaving 10 bases between them. CDR3 nucleotides: TGCAGCGCCGGGGAAGCCTCCTACAATGAGCAGTTCTTC. This sequence encodes CSAGEASYNEQFF.

The sample holds many counts of this clonotype. The chain links TRBV15 to TRBJ2-1, with 12 bases matching TRBD1. CDR3 length: 15 amino acids. CDR1 and CDR2 from the germline V gene are LNHNV and YYDKDF (reference sequence). The V and J ends lost 5 bases and 6 bases, in that order; junction bases with no gene match: 5. The CDR3: CATSSGTGGINEQFF. The CDR3 DNA is TGTGCCACCAGCTCCGGGACAGGGGGCATCAATGAGCAGTTCTTC.

This clonotype was detected many times. This rearrangement joins TRBV12-3 or TRBV12-4 to TRBJ2-1; unclear D gene. This CDR3 has 13 residues. Trimming took 5 bases from V and 7 from J, leaving 12 bases between them. CDR3 amino acids: CASSAYPGNEQFF. In DNA, the CDR3 is TGTGCCAGCAGTGCATACCCTGGGAATGAGCAGTTCTTC.

This clonotype was observed many times. The chain has TRBV6-1 and TRBJ2-1; 8 nucleotides align to TRBD2. Germline CDR1 reads MNHNS; CDR2 reads SASEGT. This CDR3 region has 17 residues. Trimming cost V 2 bases and J 9 bases; bases outside gene matches: 15. The CDR3 DNA follows: TGTGCCAGCAGTGAACCCGCCTGGGCGGGAGGTTTCAGTGAGCAGTTCTTC. It yields the protein CASSEPAWAGGFSEQFF.

Ten or more counts support this clonotype. This rearrangement joins TRBV6-2 or TRBV6-3 to TRBJ2-1; 7 nucleotides line up with TRBD2. The germline V gene has CDR1 MNHEY and CDR2 SVGEGT. The J segment lost 4 bases and the V segment lost 4 bases, leaving 13 bases of the junction unmatched. The length of the CDR3 is 17 residues. The CDR3 here is CASSSQGSSGRYNEQFF. Here the CDR3 DNA reads TGTGCCAGCAGTTCCCAAGGCTCTAGCGGTCGTTACAATGAGCAGTTCTTC.

This clonotype was recorded at least ten times. CDR3: CASSRGGNEQFF. The CDR3 DNA is TGTGCCAGCAGCCGAGGGGGGAATGAGCAGTTCTTC. V usage is TRBV7-6 and J usage is TRBJ2-1; TRBD1 or TRBD2 may be the D gene (6 bases each). The CDR3 contains 12 residues. The V end was cut by 5 bases, the J end by 7 bases, with 9 bases between. Germline V gene data show CDR1 as SGHVS and CDR2 as FNYEAQ. Full variable domain (missing parts from reference TRBV7-6 and TRBJ2-1): GAGVSQSPRYKVTKRGQDVALRCDPISGHVSLYWYRQALGQGPEFLTYFNYEAQQDKSGLPNDRFSAERPEGSISTLTIQRTEQRDSAMYRCASSRGGNEQFFGPGTRLTVL.

This clonotype has at least ten counts. The J gene is TRBJ2-1, the V gene TRBV10-1; TRBD1 aligns across 7 bases. Germline CDR1 WNHNN, CDR2 SYGVQD (reference sequence). This CDR3 contains 11 residues. The V and J ends lost 10 bases and 8 bases, in that order; junction bases with no gene match: 5. CDR3 loop: CAKGAHYEQFF. DNA of the CDR3: TGCGCCAAGGGGGCACACTATGAGCAGTTCTTC.

This clonotype is medium-sized within its sample. The J gene is TRBJ2-1, the V gene TRBV9, with TRBD2 matching over 10 bases. With V trimmed by 5 bases and J by 10 bases, 9 bases remained unmatched. Germline V lookup: CDR1 SGDLS, CDR2 YYNGEE. The CDR3 contains 14 residues. The CDR3 reads CASSEGLAVGEQFF. CDR3 nucleotides: TGTGCCAGCAGTGAAGGACTAGCGGTAGGAGAGCAGTTCTTC.

The V gene is TRBV28, the J gene TRBJ2-7; D gene ambiguous. CDR1 and CDR2 from the germline V gene are MDHEN and SYDVKM. The CDR3 has 11 residues. V shed 7 bases and J shed 7 bases, with 11 bases lying between them. The CDR3 spells CASTQHGEQYF. The CDR3 region has the DNA TGTGCCAGCACCCAACACGGGGAGCAGTACTTC.

This clonotype appeared many times. The V gene is TRBV7-9, the J gene TRBJ2-2; D is unclear. The CDR3 loop spans 16 amino acids. V lost 5 bases, J lost 12 bases, and 25 bases lay in between. Germline loops: CDR1 SEHNR, CDR2 FQNEAQ (reference sequence). DNA of the CDR3: TGTGCCAGCAGCAACCAAGATGGGCCCCTAACCGTTAAGCTGTTTTTT. Its protein is CASSNQDGPLTVKLFF.

This clonotype has a count of ten or more. The chain is built from TRBV7-6 and TRBJ2-7; D not resolved. The germline V gene encodes CDR1 SGHVS and CDR2 FNYEAQ. Trimming stripped 5 bases from V and 5 bases from J, with 16 bases between. The CDR3 has 14 amino acids. The CDR3 sequence is CASSPTQLEDEQYF. The CDR3, as DNA: TGTGCCAGCAGCCCAACGCAGCTAGAGGACGAGCAGTACTTC.